Listed below are T cell receptor beta chains from one sample, sequenced in a study of T-cell memory formation after mild COVID-19. TCRdb reprocessed the 5' RACE reads with MiXCR, giving one entry per CDR3 protein. The sample carries approximately 210,000 distinct CDR3 sequences, about 27% recorded once. The sequenced sample consisted of PBMCs or a T cell subset sorted from them (not recorded which). The receptors originated from an adult woman who had mild COVID-19 (a few samples of this study predate the infection). Cell type and time point are not known. Each CDR3 is given with its conserved first and last residue. Clone size, where shown, is once, few, many, or a class for clones that have expanded.

abundance | j_gene | v_gene | CDR3aa
. | TRBJ2-7 | TRBV6-5 | CASSYSTPGGTGGNYEQYF
. | TRBJ2-1 | TRBV2 | CAIIPGQGAYEQFF
few | TRBJ2-1 | TRBV30 | CAWRTDRNSYNEQFF
. | TRBJ2-7 | TRBV18 | CASSPGRLAGGYEQYF
. | TRBJ2-1 | TRBV24-1 | CATSDLLYEQFF
. | TRBJ2-1 | TRBV9 | CASSTTSGRLYNEQFF
. | TRBJ2-1 | TRBV12-3/TRBV12-4 | CASSPGLAGGVGYNEQFF
. | TRBJ2-3 | TRBV23-1 | CASSQSTGVGGDYTDTQYF
. | TRBJ1-2 | TRBV7-3 | CASSPSLFFSGTGEGERRGYTF
. | TRBJ2-5 | TRBV5-1 | CASRISGQETQYF
few | TRBJ1-1 | TRBV29-1 | CSGLGQMNTEAFF
. | TRBJ1-1 | TRBV20-1 | CSALQLNTEAFF
few | TRBJ2-3 | TRBV5-1 | CASKSTNTVADTQYF
few | TRBJ2-1 | TRBV11-2 | CASSLVPRGNEQFF
. | TRBJ2-7 | TRBV30 | CAWSLDYEQYF
. | TRBJ2-1 | TRBV20-1 | CSARGTSGRGNEQFF
. | TRBJ1-2 | TRBV7-2 | CASSPEWGNGYTF
few | TRBJ2-3 | TRBV5-1 | CASSFLDERTDTQYF
. | TRBJ2-1 | TRBV11-2 | CASSPRTSRYNEQFF
few | TRBJ2-3 | TRBV11-2 | CASSPRGFTDTQYF
. | TRBJ2-2 | TRBV7-2 | CASSVLAGYSGELFF
once | TRBJ2-3 | TRBV24-1 | CATSGSGGVDTQYF
few | TRBJ1-4 | TRBV6-5 | CASSYFTGLGEKLFF
once | TRBJ1-5 | TRBV20-1 | CSARVETGPIVGNQPQHF
few | TRBJ2-3 | TRBV4-2 | CASSQDIAGTSVPDTQYF
. | TRBJ2-3 | TRBV7-3 | CASSSGVSRGLATDTQYF
. | TRBJ2-1 | TRBV30 | CAWSGYDEQFF
once | TRBJ1-1 | TRBV10-3 | CAITPLPGQGAFF
few | TRBJ1-1 | TRBV19 | CASSIDPANTEAFF
. | TRBJ1-1 | TRBV6-6 | CASSYEGVKAFF
few | TRBJ1-5 | TRBV29-1 | CSVGGLNQPQHF
. | TRBJ2-1 | TRBV6-5 | CASFGGGPHNEQFF
. | TRBJ2-3 | TRBV5-6 | CASSIGGLSSSTQYF
. | TRBJ1-1 | TRBV2 | CASLGGRLNTEAFF
once | TRBJ2-7 | TRBV3-1 | CASSQEGTGVNEQYF
few | TRBJ1-4 | TRBV12-3/TRBV12-4 | CASSRVLLMEKLFF
few | TRBJ2-5 | TRBV3-1 | CASSQFGPGKTQYF
few | TRBJ1-2 | TRBV3-1 | CASSFDGQGYTF
. | TRBJ2-3 | TRBV20-1 | CSAIPSGNTDTQYF
. | TRBJ2-3 | TRBV7-3 | CASSSPTSGGLDTQYF
few | TRBJ1-4 | TRBV20-1 | CSARLGPHTANEKLFF
many | TRBJ2-1 | TRBV12-3/TRBV12-4 | CASSLDQGFNEQFF
few | TRBJ2-7 | TRBV30 | CAWALRGEGLEQYF
few | TRBJ2-2 | TRBV20-1 | CSARAGGTGELFF
. | TRBJ2-4 | TRBV27 | CASSRRQGRAKNIQYF
few | TRBJ1-1 | TRBV11-3 | CASSFEADTEAFF
many | TRBJ2-2 | TRBV9 | CASSRAPNTGELFF
. | TRBJ2-7 | TRBV12-3/TRBV12-4 | CASRGDSHYEQYF
. | TRBJ2-1 | TRBV9 | CASSVEFGGVWYNEQFF
few | TRBJ2-7 | TRBV4-1 | CASSQDSAEGGYEQYF
. | TRBJ2-1 | TRBV11-2 | CASSFSPDLLNEQFF
. | TRBJ2-5 | TRBV3-1 | CASSQGVPGVKETQYF
. | TRBJ1-1 | TRBV11-2 | CASSNTQGVTTEAFF
few | TRBJ2-1 | TRBV10-3 | CAIRRENSGIQDEQFF
few | TRBJ1-2 | TRBV12-3/TRBV12-4 | CASSLGSHGYTF